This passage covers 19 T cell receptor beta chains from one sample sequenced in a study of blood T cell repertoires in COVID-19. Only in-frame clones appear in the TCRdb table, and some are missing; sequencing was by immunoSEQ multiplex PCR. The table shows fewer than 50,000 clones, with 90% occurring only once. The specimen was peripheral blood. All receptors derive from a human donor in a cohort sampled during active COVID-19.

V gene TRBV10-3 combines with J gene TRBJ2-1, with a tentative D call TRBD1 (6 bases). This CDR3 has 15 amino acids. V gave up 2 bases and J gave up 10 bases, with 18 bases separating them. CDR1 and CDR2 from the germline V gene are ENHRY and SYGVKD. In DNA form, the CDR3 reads TGTGCCATCAGTGAGACAGGAAGGACAGATGAGGAGCAGTTCTTC. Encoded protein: CAISETGRTDEEQFF.

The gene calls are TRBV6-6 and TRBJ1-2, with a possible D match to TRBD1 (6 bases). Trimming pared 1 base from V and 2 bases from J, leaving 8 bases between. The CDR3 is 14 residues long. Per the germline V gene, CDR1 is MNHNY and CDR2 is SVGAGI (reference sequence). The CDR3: CASSYLDRNYGYTF. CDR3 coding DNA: TGTGCCAGCAGTTACTTAGACAGGAACTATGGCTACACCTTC.

CDR3 bases: TGTGCTAGTGCCTTAGGGAATGGGGAGTCGTACAATGAGCAGTTCTTC. This encodes CASALGNGESYNEQFF. The genes are TRBV12-5 and TRBJ2-1; D perhaps matches TRBD2 (5 bases). Germline values: CDR1 LGHNT, CDR2 FRNRAP. Deletions cut 7 bases from V and 4 bases from J, with 20 bases between. There are 16 residues in the CDR3.

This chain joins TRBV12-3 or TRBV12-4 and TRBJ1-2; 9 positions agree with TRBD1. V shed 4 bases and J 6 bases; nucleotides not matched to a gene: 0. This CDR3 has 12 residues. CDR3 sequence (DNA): TGTGCCAGCAGTTGGACAGGGGATGGCTACACCTTC. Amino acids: CASSWTGDGYTF.

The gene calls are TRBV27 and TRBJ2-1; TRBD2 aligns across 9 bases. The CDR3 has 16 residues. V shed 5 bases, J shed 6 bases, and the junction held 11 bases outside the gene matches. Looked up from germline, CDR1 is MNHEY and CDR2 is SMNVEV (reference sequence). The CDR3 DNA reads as TGTGCCAGCAGTCCCTCGACTAGCGGTTGGGGCAATGAGCAGTTCTTC. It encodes CASSPSTSGWGNEQFF.

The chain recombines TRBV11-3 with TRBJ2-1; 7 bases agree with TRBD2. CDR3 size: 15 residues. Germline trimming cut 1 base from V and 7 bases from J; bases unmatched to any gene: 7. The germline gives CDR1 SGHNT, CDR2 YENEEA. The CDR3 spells CASSLGREGVNEQFF. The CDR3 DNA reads TGTGCCAGCAGCTTAGGCAGGGAGGGAGTGAATGAGCAGTTCTTC.

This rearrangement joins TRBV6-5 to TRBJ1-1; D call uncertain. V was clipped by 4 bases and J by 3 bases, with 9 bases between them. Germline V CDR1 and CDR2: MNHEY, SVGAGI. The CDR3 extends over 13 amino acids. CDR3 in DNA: TGTGCCAGCAGTTTATACGGGTACACTGAAGCTTTCTTT. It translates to CASSLYGYTEAFF.

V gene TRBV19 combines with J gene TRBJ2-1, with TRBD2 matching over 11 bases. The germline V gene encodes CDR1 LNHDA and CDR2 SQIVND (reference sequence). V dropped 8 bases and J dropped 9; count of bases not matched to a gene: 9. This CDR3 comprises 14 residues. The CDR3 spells CASRLSGRASEQFF. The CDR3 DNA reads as TGTGCCAGTCGACTTAGCGGGAGGGCCTCTGAGCAGTTCTTC.

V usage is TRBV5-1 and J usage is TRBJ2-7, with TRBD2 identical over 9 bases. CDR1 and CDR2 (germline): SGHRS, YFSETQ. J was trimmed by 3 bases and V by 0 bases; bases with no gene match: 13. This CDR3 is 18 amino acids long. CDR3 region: CASSLAITAGGLDYEQYF. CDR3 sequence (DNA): TGCGCCAGCAGCTTGGCCATTACAGCGGGAGGCCTGGACTACGAGCAGTACTTC.

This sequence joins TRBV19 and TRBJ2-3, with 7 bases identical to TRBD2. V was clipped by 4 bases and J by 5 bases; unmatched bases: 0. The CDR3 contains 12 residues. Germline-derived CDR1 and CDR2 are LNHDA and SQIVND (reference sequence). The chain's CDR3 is CASSKREDTQYF. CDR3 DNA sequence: TGTGCCAGTAGTAAGCGGGAAGATACGCAGTATTTT.

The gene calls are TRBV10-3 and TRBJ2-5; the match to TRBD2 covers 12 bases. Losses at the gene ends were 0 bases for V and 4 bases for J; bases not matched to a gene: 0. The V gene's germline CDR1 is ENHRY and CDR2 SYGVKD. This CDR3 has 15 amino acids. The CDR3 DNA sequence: TGTGCCATCAGTGAGTCGACTAGCGGGAGAGAGACCCAGTACTTC. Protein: CAISESTSGRETQYF.

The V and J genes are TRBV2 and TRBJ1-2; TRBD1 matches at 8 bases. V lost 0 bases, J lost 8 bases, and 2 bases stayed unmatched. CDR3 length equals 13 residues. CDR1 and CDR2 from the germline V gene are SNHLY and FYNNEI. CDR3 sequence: CASSEARGQGYTF. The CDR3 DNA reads TGTGCCAGCAGTGAAGCCAGGGGGCAAGGCTACACCTTC.

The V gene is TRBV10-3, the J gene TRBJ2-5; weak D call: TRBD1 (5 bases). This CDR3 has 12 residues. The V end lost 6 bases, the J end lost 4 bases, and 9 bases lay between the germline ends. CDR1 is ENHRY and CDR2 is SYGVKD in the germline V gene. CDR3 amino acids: CAIRSRGETQYF. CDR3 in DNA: TGTGCCATCAGGTCTAGGGGAGAGACCCAGTACTTC.

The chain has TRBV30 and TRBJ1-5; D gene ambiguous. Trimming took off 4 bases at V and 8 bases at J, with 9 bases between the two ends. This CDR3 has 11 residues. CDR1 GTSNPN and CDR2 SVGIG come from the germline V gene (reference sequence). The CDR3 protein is CAWNGRKPQHF. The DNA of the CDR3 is TGTGCCTGGAATGGGCGAAAGCCCCAGCATTTT. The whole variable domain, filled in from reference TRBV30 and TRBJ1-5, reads SQTIHQWPATLVQPVGSPLSLECTVEGTSNPNLYWYRQAAGRGLQLLFYSVGIGQISSEVPQNLSASRPQDRQFILSSKKLLLSDSGFYLCAWNGRKPQHFGDGTRLSIL.

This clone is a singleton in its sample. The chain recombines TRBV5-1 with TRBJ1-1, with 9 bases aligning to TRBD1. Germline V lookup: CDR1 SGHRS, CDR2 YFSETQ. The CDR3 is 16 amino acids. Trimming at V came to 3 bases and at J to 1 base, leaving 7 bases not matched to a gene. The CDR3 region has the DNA TGCGCCAGCAGCTCCATGGGACAGGGTACGAACACTGAAGCTTTCTTT. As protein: CASSSMGQGTNTEAFF.

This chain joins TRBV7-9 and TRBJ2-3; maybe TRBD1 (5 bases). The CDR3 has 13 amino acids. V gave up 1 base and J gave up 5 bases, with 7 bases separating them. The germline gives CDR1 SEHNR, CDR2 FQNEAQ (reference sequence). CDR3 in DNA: TGTGCCAGCAGCTTAGGGGGCTTAGATACGCAGTATTTT. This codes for CASSLGGLDTQYF.

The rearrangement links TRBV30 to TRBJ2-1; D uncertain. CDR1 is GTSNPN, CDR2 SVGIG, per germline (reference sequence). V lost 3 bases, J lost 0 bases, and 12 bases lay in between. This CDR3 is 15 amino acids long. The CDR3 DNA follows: TGTGCCTGGAGGGCACCTTCCCCCTCCTACAATGAGCAGTTCTTC. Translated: CAWRAPSPSYNEQFF. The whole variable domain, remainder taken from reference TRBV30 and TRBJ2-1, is SQTIHQWPATLVQPVGSPLSLECTVEGTSNPNLYWYRQAAGRGLQLLFYSVGIGQISSEVPQNLSASRPQDRQFILSSKKLLLSDSGFYLCAWRAPSPSYNEQFFGPGTRLTVL.

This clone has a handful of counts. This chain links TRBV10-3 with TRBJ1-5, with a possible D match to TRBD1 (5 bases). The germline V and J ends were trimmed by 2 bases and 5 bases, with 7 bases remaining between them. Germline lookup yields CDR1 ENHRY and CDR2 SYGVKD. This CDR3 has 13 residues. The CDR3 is CAISEEGDQPQHF. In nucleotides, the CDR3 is TGTGCCATCAGTGAGGAAGGGGATCAGCCCCAGCATTTT.

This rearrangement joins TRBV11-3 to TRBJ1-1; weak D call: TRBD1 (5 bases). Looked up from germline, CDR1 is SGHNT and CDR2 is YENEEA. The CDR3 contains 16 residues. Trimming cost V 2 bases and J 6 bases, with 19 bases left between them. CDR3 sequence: CASSLRLGGIPPEAFF. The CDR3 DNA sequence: TGTGCCAGCAGCTTAAGATTGGGGGGAATCCCCCCTGAAGCTTTCTTT.